This T cell receptor (beta chain) was obtained from a study of blood T cells in healthy people across ages (dated by TCRdb to between 2014 and 2016). Regarding the research as a whole: In model experiments, template switching captured about one uniquely barcoded TCR beta cDNA molecule for every two T cells. Age-related changes in TCR beta repertoire diversity were measured in the study by deep sequencing normalized with unique cDNA molecular identifiers. The donors were split into four age groups: young (average around 15 years), middle-aged (39), aged (approximately 60) and long-lived (approximately 89). Donors of different ages were randomly distributed across sequencing lanes to avoid experimental bias. Two additional independent replicas of 1 million unique cDNA reads from the same blood draw were analyzed for two donors (one aged 18 to 29 and one aged 80 or older). The paper as a whole reports these results and caveats: Estimates of total diversity from one million sequenced T cells were regarded as lower bounds and underestimates. Observed TCR beta diversity per million T cells fell roughly linearly with age, and a significant reduction was already apparent by age around 40. A strong correlation was found between observed TCR beta diversity and the percentage of naive T cells measured by flow cytometry. Bulk unsorted PBMC profiling prevented conclusive comparison of naive and antigen-experienced compartments. Compared with the aged group, more naive CD4+ T cells, fewer expanded clones and increased TCR diversity were shown by the long-lived group, suggesting age selection. Because the CMV infection status of the donors was unknown, age-related changes in expanded clonotypes may potentially have been confounded.

From the cysteine through the phenylalanine, the CDR3 covers 15 amino acids. CDR3 DNA only is kept here, 45 bases in frame from base 1. The CDR1 and CDR2 encoded by the germline V gene are SGHRS and YFSETQ. A remark on this clonotype: Its antigen is unknown. Base-call qualities are not available, and no considerably larger clone is one nucleotide away.

The library relied on 5' RACE. Sequencing was carried out with an Illumina HiSeq 2500. The second PCR ran for roughly 7 to 11 cycles and used a J-beta primer mix along with a sample-barcoded 5' primer. A unique molecular identifier was introduced onto each TCR beta cDNA molecule by a template-switch 5' adaptor carrying 12 random nucleotides. Each sample yielded at least 2.5 million CDR3-containing paired-end reads. First-strand cDNA synthesis was performed from all RNA using the Mint cDNA synthesis kit, with priming by a TRBC-specific oligonucleotide. All cDNA was treated with uracil-DNA glycosylase and then went through a first 18-cycle PCR with the universal primers M1SS and BC2_uni_R. Per the source publication's procedure: For normalization, 1 million high-quality reads were randomly selected from each sample, with every read carrying a distinct molecular identifier. Instead of being binned into consensus sequences, reads with shared molecular identifiers were discarded. MiTCR, run with a Q25 quality threshold and the strictest error-elimination algorithm, handled CDR3 identification, clonotype clustering and error correction. Lower-bound total TCR beta diversity was estimated with a nonparametric unseen species model using Euler transformation. Starting from the raw public reads, TCRdb applied fastp trimming at Q25, assembled clones with MiXCR and retained in-frame beta chains. For every CDR3 protein sequence, its rows merge into one entry that carries the most common genes and DNA. V and J calls and clone size were set by TCRdb, not the authors. In this sample the table shows 600,000 to 650,000 distinct CDR3 sequences, 58% of which occur a single time. The top ten clonotypes cover about two fifths of the sample.

Systemically healthy Caucasian individuals from Russia, 35 to 50 in total and aged about 6 to 90 years, were included as donors. Approximately 10 milliliters of peripheral blood were collected from each donor into EDTA-treated Vacutainer tubes. PBMCs were isolated by Ficoll-Paque density-gradient centrifugation, with at least 6 million obtained per sample. Total RNA was extracted from PBMCs with Trizol reagent, with at least 6 micrograms obtained per sample. For every donor, an aliquot of PBMCs went through flow cytometry to measure the percentages of naive CD45RAhigh/CD27high T cells. The rearrangement combines TRBV5-1 with TRBJ2-7, with 8 bases aligning to TRBD2. The J call may be mistaken, given a closer DNA end match to TRBJ2-5. The source is a man aged 55 to 70 in good health. The source material was blood. The CDR3: CASSLDPASGETQYF. The base sequence is TGCGCCAGCAGCTTGGATCCGGCTAGCGGGGAGACCCAGTACTTC.